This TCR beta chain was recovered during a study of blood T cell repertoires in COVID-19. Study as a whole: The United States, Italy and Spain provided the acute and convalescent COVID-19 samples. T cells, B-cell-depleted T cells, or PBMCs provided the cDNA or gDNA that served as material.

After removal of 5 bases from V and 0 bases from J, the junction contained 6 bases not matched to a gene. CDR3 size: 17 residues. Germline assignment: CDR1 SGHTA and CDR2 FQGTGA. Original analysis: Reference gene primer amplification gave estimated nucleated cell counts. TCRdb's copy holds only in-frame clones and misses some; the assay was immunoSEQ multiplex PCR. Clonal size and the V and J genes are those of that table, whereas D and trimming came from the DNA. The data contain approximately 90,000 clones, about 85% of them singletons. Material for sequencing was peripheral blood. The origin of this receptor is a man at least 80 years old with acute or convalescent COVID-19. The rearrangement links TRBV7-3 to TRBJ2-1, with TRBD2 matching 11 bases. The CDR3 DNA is TGTGCCAGCAGCACGACTAGCGGGATGCTCTCCTACAATGAGCAGTTCTTC. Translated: CASSTTSGMLSYNEQFF.